A selection of T cell receptor beta chains follows, all from one sample in a study of Graves' ophthalmopathy and Graves' hyperthyroidism. TCRdb used MiXCR to reprocess the multiplex PCR reads, holding one entry per CDR3 protein. The table has around 470,000 distinct CDR3 sequences, approximately 15% seen once. Sequenced sample: blood. The receptors derive from a woman aged 25 to 39 with Graves' ophthalmopathy. Both conserved end residues are part of each CDR3. A D gene is named only where the DNA matches it firmly.

TRBJ2-2 TRBV12-3/TRBV12-4 TRBD2 CASSAGGRATGELFF
TRBJ1-2 TRBV11-2 NA CASSLNGNYGYTF
TRBJ2-2 TRBV12-3/TRBV12-4 NA CASSSSRIGITGELFF
TRBJ2-2 TRBV12-3/TRBV12-4 NA CASSSRPRVGELVF
TRBJ2-2 TRBV19 NA CASGLGGGHTGELFF
TRBJ1-3 TRBV7-6 NA CASSLTWGTGSRDASGNTIYF
TRBJ1-2 TRBV12-3/TRBV12-4 NA CASSFGRGTYGYTF
TRBJ1-1 TRBV29-1 NA CSVEDSGEGTEAFF
TRBJ1-2 TRBV28 NA CASSPSGEDGYTF
TRBJ1-1 TRBV27 TRBD1 CAGKGGQGRAFF
TRBJ2-5 TRBV15 NA CATSGGYPEETQYF
TRBJ1-1 TRBV7-3 NA CASSLNGDFYTEAFF
TRBJ1-2 TRBV19 NA CASTNILRGTREKSGYTF
TRBJ1-1 TRBV5-1 NA CASSFSPLEGTEAFF
TRBJ1-2 TRBV12-3/TRBV12-4 NA CASSWVSGYGYTF
TRBJ2-5 TRBV6-1 TRBD1 CASSATGWGTQYF
TRBJ1-1 TRBV3-1 NA CASSSRVTEAFF
TRBJ2-7 TRBV7-2 TRBD2 CASSLAIAGLAGEQYF